Listed below are T cell receptor beta chains from one sample, sequenced in a study of blood T cell repertoires in COVID-19. Clones were sequenced by immunoSEQ multiplex PCR, and TCRdb holds only the in-frame ones, with some missing. The sample contains 150,000 to 170,000 clones, 65% to 90% of which appear only once. Sequencing was done on a sample of peripheral blood. The origin of the receptors is a woman aged 55-69 years with COVID-19, enrolled during active disease. Both conserved end residues are part of each CDR3. A D gene is named only where the DNA matches it firmly. Rows give clone size only sometimes, using once, few, many, or a class for an expanded clone.

abundance: once; v_gene: TRBV7-3; d_gene: TRBD1; j_gene: TRBJ1-1; CDR3nt: TGTGCCAGCAGCCCCCGACAGGGAGGCACTGAAGCTTTCTTT; CDR3aa: CASSPRQGGTEAFF
abundance: NA; v_gene: TRBV5-1; d_gene: TRBD2; j_gene: TRBJ2-3; CDR3nt: TGCGCCAGCAGCTTATCTGCTAGCGGGGGGTCTTTCACAGATACGCAGTATTTT; CDR3aa: CASSLSASGGSFTDTQYF
abundance: NA; v_gene: TRBV6-1; d_gene: NA; j_gene: TRBJ2-7; CDR3nt: TGTGCCAGCAGTGAGCGGGGATCCTACGAGCAGTACTTC; CDR3aa: CASSERGSYEQYF
abundance: NA; v_gene: TRBV5-6; d_gene: NA; j_gene: TRBJ2-3; CDR3nt: TGTGCCAGCAGCCGACGGACAGCGGTTGGCACAGATACGCAGTATTTT; CDR3aa: CASSRRTAVGTDTQYF
abundance: NA; v_gene: TRBV15; d_gene: NA; j_gene: TRBJ1-5; CDR3nt: TGTGCCACCAGCAGGAGGGGGAGGGGTGAACAGCCCCAGCATTTT; CDR3aa: CATSRRGRGEQPQHF
abundance: NA; v_gene: TRBV25-1; d_gene: TRBD1; j_gene: TRBJ1-2; CDR3nt: TGTGCCAGCAGAGACAGGGGATTCATTGGCTACACCTTC; CDR3aa: CASRDRGFIGYTF
abundance: NA; v_gene: TRBV3-1/TRBV3-2; d_gene: TRBD1; j_gene: TRBJ1-2; CDR3nt: TGTGCCAGCAGCCAGTATGACAGGGGGCTAGCCCGTGGCTACACCTTC; CDR3aa: CASSQYDRGLARGYTF
abundance: NA; v_gene: TRBV10-3; d_gene: NA; j_gene: TRBJ1-1; CDR3nt: TGTGCCATCAGTGAGTCGAGGATCAAGAGGGACACTGAAGCTTTCTTT; CDR3aa: CAISESRIKRDTEAFF
abundance: NA; v_gene: TRBV7-3; d_gene: TRBD1; j_gene: TRBJ1-1; CDR3nt: TGTGCCAGCAGCTCCGAACAGGGGAGAACTGAAGCTTTCTTT; CDR3aa: CASSSEQGRTEAFF
abundance: NA; v_gene: TRBV4-2; d_gene: TRBD2; j_gene: TRBJ2-3; CDR3nt: TGTGCCAGCAGCCAAGAGGTGACTAGCGGGAGTGGGGGAGATACGCAGTATTTT; CDR3aa: CASSQEVTSGSGGDTQYF
abundance: NA; v_gene: TRBV19; d_gene: NA; j_gene: TRBJ1-1; CDR3nt: TGTGCCAGTAGTCTATCCACTGAAGCTTTCTTT; CDR3aa: CASSLSTEAFF
abundance: NA; v_gene: TRBV18; d_gene: NA; j_gene: TRBJ2-7; CDR3nt: TGTGCCAGCTCTCTTACTAGCACCTACGAGCAGTACTTC; CDR3aa: CASSLTSTYEQYF
abundance: NA; v_gene: TRBV13; d_gene: NA; j_gene: TRBJ1-2; CDR3nt: TGTGCCAGCAGCTTAGGTAATAGACAGTCTCGATATGGCTACACCTTC; CDR3aa: CASSLGNRQSRYGYTF
abundance: few; v_gene: TRBV4-1; d_gene: NA; j_gene: TRBJ1-1; CDR3nt: TGCGCCAGCAGCCAAGAGCCCTCCCACAGGGCCACTGAAGCTTTCTTT; CDR3aa: CASSQEPSHRATEAFF
abundance: NA; v_gene: TRBV2; d_gene: NA; j_gene: TRBJ1-2; CDR3nt: TGTGCCAGCAGTGAACTGTACTATGGCTACACCTTC; CDR3aa: CASSELYYGYTF
abundance: NA; v_gene: TRBV6-5; d_gene: NA; j_gene: TRBJ2-3; CDR3nt: TGTGCCAGCAGTTACGGAGGGACGGTGTCGCAGTATTTT; CDR3aa: CASSYGGTVSQYF
abundance: NA; v_gene: TRBV16; d_gene: NA; j_gene: TRBJ1-1; CDR3nt: TGTGCCAGCAGCCAAAGGGGGGGAGGAGCTGAAGCTTTCTTT; CDR3aa: CASSQRGGGAEAFF
abundance: NA; v_gene: TRBV5-1; d_gene: TRBD1; j_gene: TRBJ1-6; CDR3nt: TGCGCCAGCAGGTCGGGACAGATGAATAATTCACCCCTCCACTTT; CDR3aa: CASRSGQMNNSPLHF
abundance: NA; v_gene: TRBV30; d_gene: NA; j_gene: TRBJ1-4; CDR3nt: TGTGCCTGGAGTGTTCAGATTGGCGGTCGTGAAAAACTGTTTTTT; CDR3aa: CAWSVQIGGREKLFF
abundance: NA; v_gene: TRBV25-1; d_gene: NA; j_gene: TRBJ1-2; CDR3nt: TGTGCCAGCAAGGTGACAGGCGGAAGCTACACCTTC; CDR3aa: CASKVTGGSYTF
abundance: NA; v_gene: TRBV3-1/TRBV3-2; d_gene: TRBD1; j_gene: TRBJ2-2; CDR3nt: TGTGCCAGTCGGGACAGCGGGGAGCTGTTTTTT; CDR3aa: CASRDSGELFF
abundance: NA; v_gene: TRBV5-1; d_gene: TRBD1; j_gene: TRBJ1-5; CDR3nt: TGCGCCAGCAGCTTATACCCGGACAGGGATAGCAATCAGCCCCAGCATTTT; CDR3aa: CASSLYPDRDSNQPQHF
abundance: once; v_gene: TRBV5-4; d_gene: TRBD1; j_gene: TRBJ1-2; CDR3nt: TGTGCCAGCAGTACCGGGACAGAGAACTATGGCTACACCTTC; CDR3aa: CASSTGTENYGYTF
abundance: NA; v_gene: TRBV15; d_gene: NA; j_gene: TRBJ1-1; CDR3nt: TGTGCCACCAGCAGAGACGTGAACACTGAAGCTTTCTTT; CDR3aa: CATSRDVNTEAFF
abundance: NA; v_gene: TRBV5-1; d_gene: TRBD1; j_gene: TRBJ2-4; CDR3nt: TGCGCCAGCAGAGCCCCTGGGGACAGAGCCAAAAACATTCAGTACTTC; CDR3aa: CASRAPGDRAKNIQYF
abundance: few; v_gene: TRBV9; d_gene: NA; j_gene: TRBJ1-3; CDR3nt: TGTGCCAGCAGCGGGACACTCTCTGGAAACACCATATATTTT; CDR3aa: CASSGTLSGNTIYF
abundance: NA; v_gene: TRBV3-1/TRBV3-2; d_gene: NA; j_gene: TRBJ1-4; CDR3nt: TGTGCCAGCAGCCAAGGTGGAGGTCGGGGAAAACTGTTTTTT; CDR3aa: CASSQGGGRGKLFF
abundance: NA; v_gene: TRBV18; d_gene: NA; j_gene: TRBJ1-1; CDR3nt: TGTGCCAGCCAGAACAGGAACACTGAAGCTTTCTTT; CDR3aa: CASQNRNTEAFF
abundance: NA; v_gene: TRBV4-1; d_gene: NA; j_gene: TRBJ1-1; CDR3nt: TGCGCCAGCAGCCAAGTGGGGGCCGGGCGGACTGAAGCTTTCTTT; CDR3aa: CASSQVGAGRTEAFF
abundance: NA; v_gene: TRBV28; d_gene: TRBD2; j_gene: TRBJ2-4; CDR3nt: TGTGCCAGCAGTTCACTCTCCCCGGGGGGGAACATTCAGTACTTC; CDR3aa: CASSSLSPGGNIQYF
abundance: NA; v_gene: TRBV19; d_gene: TRBD1; j_gene: TRBJ1-1; CDR3nt: TGTGCCAGTAGTATAAGTCCCCCCCGACAGGGCACTGAAGCTTTCTTT; CDR3aa: CASSISPPRQGTEAFF
abundance: NA; v_gene: TRBV5-1; d_gene: NA; j_gene: TRBJ1-4; CDR3nt: TGCGCCAGCAGTTTTGGACAGCCCCCTCTTGAAAAACTGTTTTTT; CDR3aa: CASSFGQPPLEKLFF
abundance: few; v_gene: TRBV5-1; d_gene: NA; j_gene: TRBJ1-2; CDR3nt: TGCGCCAGCAGCTTGGCCAACTCATTCAACTATGGCTACACCTTC; CDR3aa: CASSLANSFNYGYTF
abundance: NA; v_gene: TRBV5-1; d_gene: TRBD2; j_gene: TRBJ2-3; CDR3nt: TGCGCCAGCAGCTTTCAAGCGGGGGGTCGCACAGATACGCAGTATTTT; CDR3aa: CASSFQAGGRTDTQYF
abundance: NA; v_gene: TRBV7-6; d_gene: TRBD1; j_gene: TRBJ2-2; CDR3nt: TGTGCCAGCAGTCCCGGGACAGGGACGGTTCTTCGTGCCGGAGAGCTGTTTTTT; CDR3aa: CASSPGTGTVLRAGELFF
abundance: NA; v_gene: TRBV20-1; d_gene: NA; j_gene: TRBJ1-2; CDR3nt: TGCAGTGCTAGTCGGGGAACTAACTATGGCTACACCTTC; CDR3aa: CSASRGTNYGYTF
abundance: NA; v_gene: TRBV10-3; d_gene: TRBD1; j_gene: TRBJ1-1; CDR3nt: TGTGCCATCAGTGACAGGGGGACTGAAGCTTTCTTT; CDR3aa: CAISDRGTEAFF
abundance: NA; v_gene: TRBV11-2; d_gene: NA; j_gene: TRBJ2-7; CDR3nt: TGTGCCAGCAGTCACAGCGGCGACGAGCAGTACTTC; CDR3aa: CASSHSGDEQYF
abundance: NA; v_gene: TRBV9; d_gene: TRBD1; j_gene: TRBJ2-7; CDR3nt: TGTGCCAGCAGCGAGGGACAGGGGGCTCACGAGCAGTACTTC; CDR3aa: CASSEGQGAHEQYF
abundance: NA; v_gene: TRBV7-6; d_gene: NA; j_gene: TRBJ2-2; CDR3nt: TGTGCCAGCAGCTTAGAGGTGGCAGGGATACCCGGGGAGCTGTTTTTT; CDR3aa: CASSLEVAGIPGELFF
abundance: NA; v_gene: TRBV10-3; d_gene: NA; j_gene: TRBJ1-2; CDR3nt: TGTGCCATCAGTGGGGGGCCGGAAGGCTACACCTTC; CDR3aa: CAISGGPEGYTF
abundance: NA; v_gene: TRBV9; d_gene: NA; j_gene: TRBJ1-5; CDR3nt: TGTGCCAGCAGCGTAGATGAGGGTAGGGGCAATCAGCCCCAGCATTTT; CDR3aa: CASSVDEGRGNQPQHF
abundance: few; v_gene: TRBV15; d_gene: NA; j_gene: TRBJ1-5; CDR3nt: TGTGCCACCAGCAGAGATTCCCGTAGCAATCAGCCCCAGCATTTT; CDR3aa: CATSRDSRSNQPQHF
abundance: NA; v_gene: TRBV11-3; d_gene: NA; j_gene: TRBJ1-1; CDR3nt: TGTGCCAGCAGCTTAGATCCAGGGAAGAACACTGAAGCTTTCTTT; CDR3aa: CASSLDPGKNTEAFF
abundance: NA; v_gene: TRBV7-8; d_gene: TRBD1; j_gene: TRBJ1-1; CDR3nt: TGTGCCAGCAGAAGAGACTCCGGGACAGGGAACACTGAAGCTTTCTTT; CDR3aa: CASRRDSGTGNTEAFF